Shown below are 5 T cell receptor beta chains from a single sample sequenced in a study of blood T cell repertoires in COVID-19 (dated by TCRdb to about 2020). The library was built by means of the immunoSEQ multiplex PCR assay. TCRdb limited this immuneACCESS table to in-frame rearrangements with V and J called. A share of clones is missing; checked studies link under half to unresolved V genes, and the rest is unexplained. The sample has about 48,000 clones on record, over 65% of them singletons. The ten largest clonotypes hold 5% to 7% of the sample. The sequencing sample was made of peripheral blood. Receptor source: a woman aged 60-70 years with acute or convalescent COVID-19.

A word on this clone: Other DNA sequences in the same sample also yield this CDR3. The chain has TRBV5-6 and TRBJ2-7; TRBD2 is a possible D gene (6 bases). The V gene lost 4 bases and the J gene lost 4 bases, with 9 bases spanning the gap. Germline assignment: CDR1 SGHDT and CDR2 YYEEEE. This CDR3 has 12 amino acids. CDR3 sequence reads: CASSRGDYEQYF. The CDR3 DNA reads as TGTGCCAGCAGCCGCGGGGATTACGAGCAGTACTTC.

V is TRBV7-2 and J is TRBJ2-3; a weak D match, TRBD1 (6 bases). V lost 5 bases and J 2 bases, leaving 17 bases between the germline ends. CDR1 is SGHTA and CDR2 is FQGNSA in the germline V gene. CDR3 length: 16 amino acids. The CDR3 sequence: CASSQVGVGATDTQYF. The DNA for the CDR3 is TGTGCCAGCAGCCAAGTCGGGGTGGGGGCCACAGATACGCAGTATTTT. Combining the CDR3 with reference TRBV7-2 and TRBJ2-3 gives the whole variable domain GAGVSQSPSNKVTEKGKDVELRCDPISGHTALYWYRQSLGQGLEFLIYFQGNSAPDKSGLPSDRFSAERTGGSVSTLTIQRTQQEDSAVYLCASSQVGVGATDTQYFGPGTRLTVL.

CDR3 in DNA: TGTGCCAGCCACCGGGGGGCCGGAAACACCATATATTTT. Protein: CASHRGAGNTIYF. This chain links TRBV6-5 with TRBJ1-3; TRBD1 might be the D (6 bases). With 8 bases removed from V and 4 bases from J, the gap between germline ends came to 12 bases. This CDR3 contains 13 residues. Germline V gene lookup returns CDR1 MNHEY and CDR2 SVGAGI.

The chain recombines TRBV6-5 with TRBJ1-1; tentatively, D is TRBD1 (5 bases). Per the germline V gene, CDR1 is MNHEY and CDR2 is SVGAGI. The CDR3 totals 13 residues. V was pared by 7 bases and J by 1 base, with 10 bases between. The CDR3 reads CASTNDRNTEAFF. The CDR3, as DNA: TGTGCCAGCACCAACGACAGGAACACTGAAGCTTTCTTT.

The DNA of the CDR3 is TGTGCCAGCAGCGCCCCTAGTTCACCCCTCCACTTT. Translating gives CASSAPSSPLHF. V usage is TRBV11-2 and J usage is TRBJ1-6; D unresolved. The germline CDR1 and CDR2 sequences are SGHAT and FQNNGV. The V and J ends lost 5 bases and 9 bases respectively, with 8 bases between them. There are 12 residues in the CDR3.